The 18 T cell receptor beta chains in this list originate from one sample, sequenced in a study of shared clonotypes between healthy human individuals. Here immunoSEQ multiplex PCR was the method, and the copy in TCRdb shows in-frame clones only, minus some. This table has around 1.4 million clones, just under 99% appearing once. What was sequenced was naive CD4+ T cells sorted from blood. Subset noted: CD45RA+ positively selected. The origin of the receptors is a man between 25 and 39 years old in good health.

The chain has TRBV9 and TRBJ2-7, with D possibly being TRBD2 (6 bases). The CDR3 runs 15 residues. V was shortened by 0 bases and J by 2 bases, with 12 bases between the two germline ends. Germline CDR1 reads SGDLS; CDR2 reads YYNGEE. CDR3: CASSVARDSPYEQYF. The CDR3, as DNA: TGTGCCAGCAGCGTAGCTAGGGACTCCCCCTACGAGCAGTACTTC.

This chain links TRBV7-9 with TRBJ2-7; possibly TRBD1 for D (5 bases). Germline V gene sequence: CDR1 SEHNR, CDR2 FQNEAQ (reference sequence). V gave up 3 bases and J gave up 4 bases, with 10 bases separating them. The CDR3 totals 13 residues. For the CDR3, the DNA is TGTGCCAGCAGCTTCCCCACAGGTTACGAGCAGTACTTC. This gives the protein CASSFPTGYEQYF.

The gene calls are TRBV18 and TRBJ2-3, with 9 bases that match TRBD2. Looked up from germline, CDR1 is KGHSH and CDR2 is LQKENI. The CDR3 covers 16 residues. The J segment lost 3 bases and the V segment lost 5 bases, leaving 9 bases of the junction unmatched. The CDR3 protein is CASSSLAGEGTDTQYF. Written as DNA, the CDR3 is TGTGCCAGCTCATCCTTAGCGGGAGAGGGGACAGATACGCAGTATTTT.

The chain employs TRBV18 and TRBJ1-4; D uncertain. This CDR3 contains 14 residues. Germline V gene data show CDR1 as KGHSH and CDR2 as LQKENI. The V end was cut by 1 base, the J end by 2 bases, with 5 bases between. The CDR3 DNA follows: TGTGCCAGCTCACCACAGTATACTAATGAAAAACTGTTTTTT. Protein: CASSPQYTNEKLFF.

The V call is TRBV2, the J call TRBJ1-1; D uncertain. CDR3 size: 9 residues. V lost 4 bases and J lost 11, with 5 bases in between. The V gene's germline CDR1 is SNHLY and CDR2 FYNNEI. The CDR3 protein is CASSGEAFF. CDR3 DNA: TGTGCCAGCAGTGGGGAGGCTTTCTTT. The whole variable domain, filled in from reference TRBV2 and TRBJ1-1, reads EPEVTQTPSHQVTQMGQEVILRCVPISNHLYFYWYRQILGQKVEFLVSFYNNEISEKSEIFDDQFSVERPDGSNFTLKIRSTKLEDSAMYFCASSGEAFFGQGTRLTVV.

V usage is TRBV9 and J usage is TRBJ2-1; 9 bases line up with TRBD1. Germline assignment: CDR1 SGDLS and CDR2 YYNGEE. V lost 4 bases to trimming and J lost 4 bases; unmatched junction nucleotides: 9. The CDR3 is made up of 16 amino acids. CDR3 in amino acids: CASSPQTGGIYNEQFF. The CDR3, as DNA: TGTGCCAGCAGCCCACAGACAGGGGGGATTTACAATGAGCAGTTCTTC.

CDR3 protein: CAISAGRAVTDTQYF. CDR3 DNA: TGTGCCATCAGTGCCGGGAGGGCCGTGACAGATACGCAGTATTTT. The genes are TRBV10-3 and TRBJ2-3, with 8 bases lining up with TRBD2. The CDR3 has 15 amino acids. J gave up 3 bases and V 4 bases, and 6 bases lay outside the gene matches. Looked up from germline, CDR1 is ENHRY and CDR2 is SYGVKD.

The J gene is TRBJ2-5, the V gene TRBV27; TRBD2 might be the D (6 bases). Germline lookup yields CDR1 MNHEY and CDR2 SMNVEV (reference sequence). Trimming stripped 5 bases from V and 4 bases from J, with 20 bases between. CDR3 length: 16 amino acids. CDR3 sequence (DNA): TGTGCCAGCAGTCAACTCGGGGCGGGACCCCGAGAGACCCAGTACTTC. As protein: CASSQLGAGPRETQYF.

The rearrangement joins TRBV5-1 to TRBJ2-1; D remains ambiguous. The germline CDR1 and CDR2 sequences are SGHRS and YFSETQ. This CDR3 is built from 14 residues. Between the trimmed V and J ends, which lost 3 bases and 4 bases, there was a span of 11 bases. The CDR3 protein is CASSSNLGYNEQFF. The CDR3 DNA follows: TGCGCCAGCAGCTCTAACCTGGGTTACAATGAGCAGTTCTTC.

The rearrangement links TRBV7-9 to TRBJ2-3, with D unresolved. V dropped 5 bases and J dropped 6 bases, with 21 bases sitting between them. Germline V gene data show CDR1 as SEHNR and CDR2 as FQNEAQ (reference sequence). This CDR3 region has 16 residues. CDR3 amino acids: CASSPLFPLPEDTQYF. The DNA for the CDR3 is TGTGCCAGCAGCCCATTATTCCCTTTACCCGAGGATACGCAGTATTTT. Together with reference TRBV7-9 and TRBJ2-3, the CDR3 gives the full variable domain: DTGVSQNPRHKITKRGQNVTFRCDPISEHNRLYWYRQTLGQGPEFLTYFQNEAQLEKSRLLSDRFSAERPKGSFSTLEIQRTEQGDSAMYLCASSPLFPLPEDTQYFGPGTRLTVL.

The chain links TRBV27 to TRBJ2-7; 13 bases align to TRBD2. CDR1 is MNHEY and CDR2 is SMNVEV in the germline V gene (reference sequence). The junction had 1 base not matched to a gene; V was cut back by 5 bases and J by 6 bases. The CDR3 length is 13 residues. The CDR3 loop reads CASSRLAGGEQYF. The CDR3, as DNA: TGTGCCAGCAGTCGACTAGCGGGAGGCGAGCAGTACTTC.

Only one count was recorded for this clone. CDR3 DNA sequence: TGTGCCAGCAGTCTTGGACTCGTGGAGACCCAGTACTTC. It specifies CASSLGLVETQYF. The V and J genes are TRBV2 and TRBJ2-5, with D possibly being TRBD2 (5 bases). The germline V and J ends were trimmed by 5 bases and 5 bases, with 12 bases remaining between them. The CDR3 runs 13 residues. Germline CDR1 is SNHLY and CDR2 is FYNNEI.

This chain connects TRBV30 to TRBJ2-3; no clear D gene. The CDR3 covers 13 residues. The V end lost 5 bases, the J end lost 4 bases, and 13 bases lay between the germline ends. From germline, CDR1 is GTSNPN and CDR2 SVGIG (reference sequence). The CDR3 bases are TGTGCCTGGGGGCTCAATGCGGCAGATACGCAGTATTTT. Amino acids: CAWGLNAADTQYF.

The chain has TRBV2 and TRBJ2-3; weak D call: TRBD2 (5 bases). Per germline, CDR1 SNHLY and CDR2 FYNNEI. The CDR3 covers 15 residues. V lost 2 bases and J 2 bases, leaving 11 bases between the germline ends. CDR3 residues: CASSETGSPTDTQYF. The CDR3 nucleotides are TGTGCCAGCAGTGAAACGGGAAGCCCCACAGATACGCAGTATTTT.

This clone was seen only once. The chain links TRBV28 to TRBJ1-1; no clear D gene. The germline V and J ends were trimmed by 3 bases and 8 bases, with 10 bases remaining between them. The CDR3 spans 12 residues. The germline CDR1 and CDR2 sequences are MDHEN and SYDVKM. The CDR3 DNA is TGTGCCAGCAGTTTTATTGACGGGGAAGCTTTCTTT. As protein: CASSFIDGEAFF.

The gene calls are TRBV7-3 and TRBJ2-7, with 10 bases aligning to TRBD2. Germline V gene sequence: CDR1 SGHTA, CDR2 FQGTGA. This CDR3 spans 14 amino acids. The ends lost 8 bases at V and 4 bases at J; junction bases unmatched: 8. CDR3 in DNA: TGTGCCAGCTACGGGACTAGCGCCTATTACGAGCAGTACTTC. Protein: CASYGTSAYYEQYF.

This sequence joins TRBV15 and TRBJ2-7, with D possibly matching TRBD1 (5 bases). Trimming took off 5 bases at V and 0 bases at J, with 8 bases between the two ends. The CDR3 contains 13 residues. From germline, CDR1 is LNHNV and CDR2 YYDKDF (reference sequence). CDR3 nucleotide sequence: TGTGCCACCAGCCGACAGAGCTCCTACGAGCAGTACTTC. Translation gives CATSRQSSYEQYF.

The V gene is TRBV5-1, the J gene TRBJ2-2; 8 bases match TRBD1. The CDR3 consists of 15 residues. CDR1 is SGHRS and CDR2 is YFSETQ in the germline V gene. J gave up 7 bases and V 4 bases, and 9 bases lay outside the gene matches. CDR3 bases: TGCGCCAGCAGCCGCTGGACAGGGTTGAGCGGGGAGCTGTTTTTT. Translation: CASSRWTGLSGELFF.